This T cell receptor beta chain appears in the sequencing data of a study of post-analysis software for immune sequencing data. As for the study in general: The courses of disease that were included comprised relapsing-remitting, secondary progressive and progressive-relapsing multiple sclerosis.

Prepared TCR beta cDNA libraries contained unique molecular identifiers. A single record per CDR3 protein comes from TCRdb applying MiXCR to the PCR reads. The table shows approximately 400,000 distinct CDR3 sequences, with 30% to 45% occurring only once. On this clonotype: Its matching antigen is unknown.

Germline V gene sequence: CDR1 LGHNA, CDR2 YNFKEQ. The CDR3 extends over 15 amino acids. V lost 3 bases, J lost 5 bases, and 7 bases stayed unmatched. The study's findings and limits: TRBV segments more frequent in patients than in controls numbered five and included TRBV5-6, TRBV5-1 and TRBV20-1. Normalized Chao1 diversity was significantly lower in multiple sclerosis patients than in controls.

Material for sequencing was blood. The chain is built from TRBV4-2 and TRBJ1-5; TRBD1 aligns across 7 bases. The receptor was isolated from a girl aged 10 to 17 with multiple sclerosis. The CDR3 is CASSQTDREDQPQHF. In nucleotides, the CDR3 is TGTGCCAGCAGCCAGACTGACAGGGAGGATCAGCCCCAGCATTTT.